The 24 T cell receptor beta chains below all came from one sample that was sequenced in a study of OX40 agonist ivuxolimab in advanced cancers. TCRdb's table, derived via immunoSEQ multiplex PCR, lists solely in-frame clones and lacks some. The sample records some 45,000 clones, 82% being singletons. The sequenced sample was CD4+ or CD8+ T cells sorted from blood, obtained in a trial of the OX40 agonist ivuxolimab. Receptors originate from an adult with an advanced solid tumor such as melanoma, head and neck, liver or kidney cancer.

The rearrangement joins TRBV2 to TRBJ1-5; no firm D call. Germline CDR1 and CDR2: SNHLY and FYNNEI. The CDR3 contains 13 residues. The ends were cut back, 6 bases at V and 1 base at J, with 7 bases in the middle. The CDR3 nucleotides read TGTGCCAGCAGGGGAATGAGCAATCAGCCCCAGCATTTT. Encoded protein: CASRGMSNQPQHF.

As for this clone: Other nucleotide sequences from this sample produce the same CDR3. The chain recombines TRBV20-1 with TRBJ2-3; D is uncertain. CDR3 length: 11 amino acids. The V and J ends lost 3 bases and 3 bases respectively, with 4 bases between them. CDR1 is DFQATT and CDR2 is SNEGSKA in the germline V gene (reference sequence). CDR3 in amino acids: CSARGTDTQYF. Here the CDR3 DNA reads TGCAGTGCTAGGGGTACAGATACGCAGTATTTT.

The chain joins TRBV6-5 to TRBJ1-5; D gene ambiguous. Trimming pared 5 bases from V and 6 bases from J, leaving 14 bases between. The germline V gene encodes CDR1 MNHEY and CDR2 SVGAGI. This CDR3 is 14 amino acids long. The CDR3 here is CASSLGRSGQPQHF. The CDR3 DNA reads TGTGCCAGCAGTCTCGGACGGTCGGGTCAGCCCCAGCATTTT.

The chain is built from TRBV27 and TRBJ2-1; 7 bases align to TRBD1. The CDR3 totals 15 residues. Trimming took 6 bases from V and 0 from J; bases not matched to a gene: 5. Per the germline V gene, CDR1 is MNHEY and CDR2 is SMNVEV (reference sequence). The CDR3 reads CASRRRGSSYNEQFF. The CDR3, as DNA: TGTGCCAGCAGGCGCAGGGGGAGCTCCTACAATGAGCAGTTCTTC.

This chain uses TRBV30 with TRBJ2-1, with D possibly TRBD1 on 5 matching bases. The CDR3 length is 12 residues. Deletions cut 2 bases from V and 10 bases from J, with 12 bases between. Germline V lookup: CDR1 GTSNPN, CDR2 SVGIG (reference sequence). The CDR3 DNA reads TGTGCCTGGAGTAGGGGATTCCTCGAGCAGTTCTTC. This codes for CAWSRGFLEQFF.

This clone was detected once. The chain combines TRBV5-6 with TRBJ1-2; 9 bases are a match to TRBD1. The CDR3 loop spans 16 amino acids. Per the germline V gene, CDR1 is SGHDT and CDR2 is YYEEEE. The ends lost 4 bases at V and 7 bases at J; junction bases unmatched: 14. The chain's CDR3 is CASSRAMGTGRSGYTF. CDR3 nucleotide sequence: TGTGCCAGCAGCCGAGCCATGGGGACAGGGAGGTCTGGCTACACCTTC.

The chain combines TRBV27 with TRBJ1-4; D may be TRBD1 (5 bases). The CDR3 is made up of 15 amino acids. V was pared by 6 bases and J by 8 bases, with 19 bases between. Germline CDR1 MNHEY, CDR2 SMNVEV (reference sequence). The CDR3 DNA is TGTGCCAGCAGGGTGGCCGGCCGCCGGGGGGAAAAACTGTTTTTT. Translation gives CASRVAGRRGEKLFF. Full variable domain (remainder filled in from reference TRBV27 and TRBJ1-4): EAQVTQNPRYLITVTGKKLTVTCSQNMNHEYMSWYRQDPGLGLRQIYYSMNVEVTDKGDVPEGYKVSRKEKRNFPLILESPSPNQTSLYFCASRVAGRRGEKLFFGSGTQLSVL.

The V call is TRBV9, the J call TRBJ2-2; no reliable D call. There are 16 residues in the CDR3. Trimming removed 1 base at V and 6 bases at J, with 16 bases between. Germline lookup yields CDR1 SGDLS and CDR2 YYNGEE. Here the CDR3 reads CASSVTPVLSPGELFF. CDR3 nucleotide sequence: TGTGCCAGCAGCGTAACTCCGGTACTCTCTCCCGGGGAGCTGTTTTTT.

The chain links TRBV5-5 to TRBJ1-1; D is unresolved. The CDR3 has 11 amino acids. The V end lost 4 bases, the J end lost 0 bases, and 1 base lay between the germline ends. CDR1 is SGHKS, CDR2 YYEKEE, per germline (reference sequence). DNA of the CDR3: TGTGCCAGCAGCGTGAACACTGAAGCTTTCTTT. It encodes CASSVNTEAFF.

The V call is TRBV6-5, the J call TRBJ2-7, with 13 bases that match TRBD2. After removal of 6 bases from V and 5 bases from J, the junction contained 4 bases not matched to a gene. The CDR3 spans 14 residues. Germline CDR1 and CDR2: MNHEY and SVGAGI. The DNA for the CDR3 is TGTGCCAGCAGCCTCGGACTAGCGGGAGACGAGCAGTACTTC. Protein product: CASSLGLAGDEQYF.

The chain joins TRBV5-4 to TRBJ1-4, with 12 bases lining up with TRBD1. The V and J ends lost 4 bases and 7 bases, in that order; junction bases with no gene match: 14. There are 18 residues in the CDR3. Looked up from germline, CDR1 is SGHNT and CDR2 is YYREEE (reference sequence). This CDR3 reads CASSQNRDRGRRSEKLFF. The DNA of the CDR3 is TGTGCCAGCAGCCAAAACCGGGACAGGGGGCGGCGGAGTGAAAAACTGTTTTTT.

The chain has TRBV6-5 and TRBJ1-3; D not resolved. The V end was cut by 2 bases, the J end by 0 bases, with 11 bases between. CDR1 and CDR2 (germline): MNHEY, SVGAGI. The CDR3 length is 16 residues. CDR3 region: CASSYARGSSGNTIYF. The CDR3 region has the DNA TGTGCCAGCAGTTACGCCCGCGGCAGCTCTGGAAACACCATATATTTT.

This clone was recorded only once. V and J are TRBV5-6 and TRBJ1-5; no clear D gene. Trimming shortened V by 8 bases and J by 4 bases, and 13 bases separated the two germline ends. The CDR3 runs 13 residues. Per germline, CDR1 SGHDT and CDR2 YYEEEE. CDR3 in amino acids: CARPRWVNQPQHF. CDR3 DNA sequence: TGTGCCAGACCGCGGTGGGTTAATCAGCCCCAGCATTTT.

This clone was counted only a few times. The rearrangement joins TRBV4-1 to TRBJ2-3; the match to TRBD1 covers 7 bases. Looked up from germline, CDR1 is MGHRA and CDR2 is YSYEKL. The CDR3 extends over 18 amino acids. Unmatched junction bases numbered 17, after V lost 4 bases and J lost 4 bases. CDR3 sequence: CASSLFHRQGRSPDTQYF. For the CDR3, the DNA is TGCGCCAGCAGCCTATTTCATAGACAGGGACGAAGCCCAGATACGCAGTATTTT.

This clone was observed once. The chain is built from TRBV29-1 and TRBJ2-7; TRBD2 is a possible D gene (6 bases). Germline CDR1 and CDR2: SQVTM and ANQGSEA. The ends were cut back, 4 bases at V and 4 bases at J, with 11 bases in the middle. The CDR3 loop spans 12 amino acids. The CDR3 coding sequence is TGCAGCGTTGTGGAGGGTACATACGAGCAGTACTTC. This codes for CSVVEGTYEQYF.

This clone counts as medium-sized. This chain joins TRBV15 and TRBJ2-7, with D unresolved. The CDR3 runs 13 residues. Germline V gene sequence: CDR1 LNHNV, CDR2 YYDKDF (reference sequence). V shed 3 bases and J shed 2 bases, with 8 bases lying between them. The CDR3 reads CATSRIRAYEQYF. CDR3 DNA: TGTGCCACCAGCAGGATAAGGGCCTACGAGCAGTACTTC. Complete variable domain (other parts from reference TRBV15 and TRBJ2-7): DAMVIQNPRYQVTQFGKPVTLSCSQTLNHNVMYWYQQKSSQAPKLLFHYYDKDFNNEADTPDNFQSRRPNTSFCFLDIRSPGLGDTAMYLCATSRIRAYEQYFGPGTRLTVT.

The rearrangement joins TRBV7-2 to TRBJ2-3, with D perhaps given as TRBD1 or TRBD2 (5 bases each). This CDR3 is built from 13 residues. Germline CDR1 is SGHTA and CDR2 is FQGNSA. V was clipped by 4 bases and J by 10 bases, with 15 bases between them. The CDR3 here is CASSSSTMGAQYF. The CDR3 coding sequence is TGTGCCAGCAGCTCATCGACCATGGGGGCGCAGTATTTT.

This rearrangement joins TRBV18 to TRBJ1-5, with D tentatively TRBD1 (6 bases). V lost 2 bases, J lost 4 bases, and 12 bases lay in between. This CDR3 has 15 residues. Germline V gene lookup returns CDR1 KGHSH and CDR2 LQKENI. The CDR3 sequence is CASSPSTGYNQPQHF. The CDR3 coding sequence is TGTGCCAGCTCACCATCGACAGGTTATAATCAGCCCCAGCATTTT.

The J gene is TRBJ1-3, the V gene TRBV5-6; no clear D gene. The CDR3 is 14 residues long. Trimming took 4 bases from V and 4 from J, leaving 12 bases between them. Germline values: CDR1 SGHDT, CDR2 YYEEEE. This chain's CDR3 is CASSLFGYGNTIYF. The CDR3 DNA is TGTGCCAGCAGCCTGTTCGGTTACGGAAACACCATATATTTT.

The chain carries TRBV6-1 and TRBJ2-7; TRBD2 aligns across 7 bases. Trimming cost V 1 base and J 3 bases; bases outside gene matches: 6. The CDR3 totals 15 residues. Germline V gene sequence: CDR1 MNHNS, CDR2 SASEGT. Here the CDR3 DNA reads TGTGCCAGCAGTGAAGGGAGGGGAGGGATCTACGAGCAGTACTTC. The encoded protein is CASSEGRGGIYEQYF.

V is TRBV28 and J is TRBJ2-7; TRBD1 is a possible D gene (6 bases). The CDR3 totals 16 residues. V lost 8 bases, J lost 2 bases, and 22 bases lay in between. Germline CDR1 reads MDHEN; CDR2 reads SYDVKM. CDR3 amino acids: CASFSQWTVGPYEQYF. In nucleotides, the CDR3 is TGTGCCAGCTTTAGCCAGTGGACAGTAGGTCCCTACGAGCAGTACTTC. Looking up the rest from reference TRBV28 and TRBJ2-7 gives the full variable domain: DVKVTQSSRYLVKRTGEKVFLECVQDMDHENMFWYRQDPGLGLRLIYFSYDVKMKEKGDIPEGYSVSREKKERFSLILESASTNQTSMYLCASFSQWTVGPYEQYFGPGTRLTVT.

In its sample, this clone was seen a few times. The CDR3 spells CASSFGSISYEQYF. The CDR3, as DNA: TGTGCCAGCAGCTTCGGATCTATCTCCTACGAGCAGTACTTC. This chain links TRBV7-9 with TRBJ2-7, with D uncertain. In germline, CDR1 is SEHNR, CDR2 FQNEAQ (reference sequence). The CDR3 is 14 residues long. The germline V and J ends were trimmed by 3 bases and 0 bases, with 9 bases remaining between them.

This CDR3 reads CASSQVDSGFTDTQYF. The CDR3, as DNA: TGTGCCAGCAGCCAAGTTGATAGCGGGTTCACAGATACGCAGTATTTT. The genes are TRBV4-2 and TRBJ2-3, with 7 bases lining up with TRBD2. This CDR3 has 16 amino acids. V lost 1 base, J lost 2 bases, and 6 bases stayed unmatched. Per germline, CDR1 LGHNA and CDR2 YNFKEQ.

The chain has TRBV10-1 and TRBJ2-7; D gene ambiguous. The CDR3 sequence is 11 residues long. Germline V gives CDR1 WNHNN, CDR2 SYGVQD (reference sequence). Trimming pared 8 bases from V and 4 bases from J, leaving 9 bases between. CDR3 sequence: CASGEGYEQYF. The CDR3 DNA sequence: TGCGCCAGCGGGGAAGGATACGAGCAGTACTTC.